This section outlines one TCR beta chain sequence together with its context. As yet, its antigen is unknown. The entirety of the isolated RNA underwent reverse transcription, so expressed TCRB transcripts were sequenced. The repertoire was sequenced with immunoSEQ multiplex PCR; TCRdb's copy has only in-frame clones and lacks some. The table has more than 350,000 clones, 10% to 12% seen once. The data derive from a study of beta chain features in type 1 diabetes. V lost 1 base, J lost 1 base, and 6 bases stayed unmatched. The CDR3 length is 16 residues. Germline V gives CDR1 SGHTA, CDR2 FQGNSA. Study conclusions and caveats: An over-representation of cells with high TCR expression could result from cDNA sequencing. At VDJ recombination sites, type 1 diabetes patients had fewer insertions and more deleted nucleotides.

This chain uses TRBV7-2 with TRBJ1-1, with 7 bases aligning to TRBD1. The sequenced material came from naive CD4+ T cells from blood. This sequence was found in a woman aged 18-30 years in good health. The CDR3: CASSLDSTGRNTEAFF. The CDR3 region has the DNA TGTGCCAGCAGCTTAGACTCGACAGGGAGGAACACTGAAGCTTTCTTT.